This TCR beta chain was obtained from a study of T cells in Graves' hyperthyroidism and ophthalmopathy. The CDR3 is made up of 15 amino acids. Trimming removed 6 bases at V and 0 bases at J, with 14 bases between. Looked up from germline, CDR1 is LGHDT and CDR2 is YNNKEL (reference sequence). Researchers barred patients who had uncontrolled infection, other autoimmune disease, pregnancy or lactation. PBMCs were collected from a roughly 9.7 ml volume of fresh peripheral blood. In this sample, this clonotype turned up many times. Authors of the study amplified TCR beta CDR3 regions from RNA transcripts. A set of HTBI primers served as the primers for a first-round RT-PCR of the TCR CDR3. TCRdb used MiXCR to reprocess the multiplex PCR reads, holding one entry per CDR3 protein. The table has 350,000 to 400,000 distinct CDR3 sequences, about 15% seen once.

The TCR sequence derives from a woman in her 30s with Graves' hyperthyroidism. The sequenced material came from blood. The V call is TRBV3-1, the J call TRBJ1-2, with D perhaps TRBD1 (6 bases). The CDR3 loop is CASRRAGEANYGYTF. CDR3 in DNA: TGTGCCAGCAGACGTGCAGGGGAAGCTAACTATGGCTACACCTTC.